The rows below give T cell receptor beta chains drawn from one sample of a study of OX40 agonist ivuxolimab in advanced cancers. Repertoires were generated with immunoSEQ multiplex PCR, while TCRdb's copy carries only in-frame clones and drops some. Here the sample spans about 89,000 clones, approximately 90% being singletons. The source was CD4+ or CD8+ T cells sorted from blood, collected in a trial of the OX40 agonist ivuxolimab. All receptors derive from an adult with an advanced solid tumor such as melanoma, head and neck, liver or kidney cancer. The CDR3 runs from the conserved cysteine through the conserved F or W. The D gene is left open where the match is weak. Clone sizes are given selectively: once, few, many, or a class where the clone is expanded.

. | TRBJ2-5 | . | TRBV14 | CASSQGSRETQYF | TGTGCCAGCAGCCAAGGTAGTCGGGAGACCCAGTACTTC
. | TRBJ1-1 | . | TRBV19 | CASSIKGNTEAFF | TGTGCCAGTAGTATAAAGGGGAACACTGAAGCTTTCTTT
. | TRBJ2-2 | TRBD1 | TRBV2 | CASSGEGAGTGELFF | TGTGCCAGCAGTGGAGAGGGGGCAGGTACCGGGGAGCTGTTTTTT
. | TRBJ1-2 | TRBD1 | TRBV7-3 | CASSPGGTGEGGYTF | TGTGCCAGCAGCCCCGGTGGGACAGGGGAAGGTGGCTACACCTTC
. | TRBJ1-5 | . | TRBV19 | CASSMRDQPQHF | TGTGCCAGTAGTATGAGGGATCAGCCCCAGCATTTT
few | TRBJ1-5 | . | TRBV5-1 | CASSSDTGREPQHF | TGCGCCAGCAGCTCTGACACGGGGAGAGAGCCCCAGCATTTT
. | TRBJ2-5 | TRBD2 | TRBV10-3 | CAISESSGTETQYF | TGTGCCATCAGTGAGTCTAGCGGGACGGAGACCCAGTACTTC
. | TRBJ1-4 | . | TRBV19 | CASSIVAAGKEKLFF | TGTGCCAGTAGTATAGTGGCCGCCGGGAAAGAAAAACTGTTTTTT
. | TRBJ2-2 | . | TRBV7-2 | CASRLFGGGELFF | TGTGCCAGCAGACTCTTTGGAGGCGGGGAGCTGTTTTTT
. | TRBJ2-7 | . | TRBV15 | CATSLRAGQAYEQYF | TGTGCCACCAGTCTGAGGGCCGGTCAGGCCTACGAGCAGTACTTC
. | TRBJ1-1 | . | TRBV19 | CASSPIQGTANTEAFF | TGTGCCAGTAGCCCTATTCAGGGCACGGCGAACACTGAAGCTTTCTTT
. | TRBJ1-6 | . | TRBV7-6 | CASSPGWDPLHF | TGTGCCAGCAGCCCCGGTTGGGATCCCCTCCACTTT
. | TRBJ2-5 | . | TRBV7-2 | CASNLRGETQYF | TGTGCCAGCAATTTGAGGGGAGAGACCCAGTACTTC
few | TRBJ1-3 | . | TRBV9 | CASSVRPGDSGNTIYF | TGTGCCAGCAGCGTACGACCAGGGGACTCTGGAAACACCATATATTTT
. | TRBJ1-6 | TRBD1 | TRBV9 | CASSDDRDGNSPLHF | TGTGCCAGCAGCGACGACAGGGATGGAAATTCACCCCTCCACTTT
. | TRBJ1-1 | . | TRBV5-8 | CASSLGQNLNTEAFF | TGTGCCAGCAGCTTGGGACAGAACTTGAACACTGAAGCTTTCTTT
few | TRBJ2-2 | . | TRBV15 | CATSRGVGELFF | TGTGCCACCAGCAGAGGGGTGGGGGAGCTGTTTTTT
. | TRBJ2-2 | TRBD1 | TRBV6-1 | CASSQDRAGGELFF | TGTGCCAGCAGTCAAGACAGGGCGGGCGGGGAGCTGTTTTTT
once | TRBJ1-1 | . | TRBV6-1 | CASSEAGGTTEAFF | TGTGCCAGCAGTGAAGCGGGGGGAACCACTGAAGCTTTCTTT
. | TRBJ1-1 | . | TRBV6-1 | CASSDGGEAFF | TGTGCCAGCAGCGACGGCGGTGAAGCTTTCTTT
. | TRBJ2-5 | TRBD1 | TRBV7-2 | CASRKQGAQETQYF | TGTGCCAGCAGAAAACAGGGGGCCCAAGAGACCCAGTACTTC
once | TRBJ1-4 | . | TRBV6-1 | CASSPGRTNEKLFF | TGTGCCAGTTCGCCCGGACGGACTAATGAAAAACTGTTTTTT
. | TRBJ1-4 | . | TRBV28 | CASRSLSYNEKLFF | TGTGCCAGCAGAAGCTTGTCTTATAATGAAAAACTGTTTTTT
. | TRBJ2-7 | TRBD1 | TRBV6-1 | CASRMGQGDYEQYF | TGTGCCAGCAGGATGGGACAGGGGGACTACGAGCAGTACTTC
. | TRBJ2-1 | TRBD1 | TRBV5-8 | CASSLDMGQGAHEQFF | TGTGCCAGCAGCTTGGATATGGGACAGGGGGCTCATGAGCAGTTCTTC
. | TRBJ2-2 | . | TRBV10-2 | CASSAYREVGTGELFF | TGCGCCAGCAGTGCTTACAGGGAAGTGGGCACCGGGGAGCTGTTTTTT
. | TRBJ2-1 | TRBD2 | TRBV28 | CASSPLARTSGDNEQFF | TGTGCCAGCAGTCCCCTGGCCCGGACTAGCGGGGACAATGAGCAGTTCTTC
. | TRBJ2-3 | . | TRBV7-9 | CASIGLRTDTQYF | TGTGCCAGCATCGGACTACGAACAGATACGCAGTATTTT
. | TRBJ2-2 | . | TRBV18 | CASSPGQQGAELFF | TGTGCCAGCTCACCCGGTCAGCAAGGCGCGGAGCTGTTTTTT
. | TRBJ2-3 | TRBD2 | TRBV5-1 | CASSIGTSVNTQYF | TGCGCCAGCAGCATAGGGACTAGCGTAAATACGCAGTATTTT
. | TRBJ2-1 | TRBD2 | TRBV18 | CASSPPNPRTSGNNEQFF | TGTGCCAGCTCACCACCAAACCCTAGGACTAGCGGGAACAATGAGCAGTTCTTC
. | TRBJ2-3 | . | TRBV28 | CASSLRDTQYF | TGTGCCAGCAGTTTAAGAGATACGCAGTATTTT
. | TRBJ2-3 | TRBD1 | TRBV30 | CAWRPSGTGGTDTQYF | TGTGCCTGGAGACCCTCCGGGACAGGGGGGACAGATACGCAGTATTTT
. | TRBJ2-7 | TRBD2 | TRBV7-2 | CASSPGGGSWYEQYF | TGTGCCAGCAGCCCGGGCGGCGGGAGTTGGTACGAGCAGTACTTC
. | TRBJ1-1 | . | TRBV4-3 | CASSPQTLVQGPSRAFF | TGCGCCAGCAGCCCCCAAACATTGGTCCAGGGCCCTTCGAGGGCTTTCTTT
once | TRBJ2-7 | . | TRBV29-1 | CSVVCHEQYF | TGCAGCGTTGTTTGTCACGAGCAGTACTTC
once | TRBJ2-2 | . | TRBV7-9 | CASSFSAGTGELFF | TGTGCCAGCAGCTTTAGCGCGGGGACCGGGGAGCTGTTTTTT
. | TRBJ2-7 | TRBD2 | TRBV27 | CASSLGGRASYEQYF | TGTGCCAGCAGTTTAGGCGGGAGGGCCTCCTACGAGCAGTACTTC
. | TRBJ1-2 | TRBD1 | TRBV11-2 | CASSSVGTGVTGYTF | TGTGCCAGCAGTTCGGTGGGGACAGGGGTCACGGGCTACACCTTC
. | TRBJ1-5 | . | TRBV11-2 | CASSLDGDPRTQPQHF | TGTGCCAGCAGCTTAGACGGGGATCCCCGTACTCAGCCCCAGCATTTT
. | TRBJ2-5 | . | TRBV7-7 | CASSWDGGETQYF | TGTGCCAGCAGCTGGGACGGAGGGGAGACCCAGTACTTC
. | TRBJ2-3 | . | TRBV7-2 | CASSLQVDTQYF | TGTGCCAGCAGCTTACAAGTAGATACGCAGTATTTT
. | TRBJ2-1 | TRBD2 | TRBV9 | CASSVTTSGYNEQFF | TGTGCCAGCAGCGTGACGACTAGCGGGTACAATGAGCAGTTCTTC
. | TRBJ2-5 | . | TRBV6-6 | CASSSGLQETQYF | TGTGCCAGCTCCAGCGGGTTACAAGAGACCCAGTACTTC
. | TRBJ2-7 | TRBD2 | TRBV7-9 | CASSPGGGTAWLQYF | TGTGCCAGCAGCCCTGGGGGGGGGACTGCTTGGCTGCAGTACTTC
. | TRBJ2-3 | TRBD2 | TRBV6-6 | CASSRAVGGSTDTQYF | TGTGCCAGCAGTCGGGCAGTCGGGGGGAGTACAGATACGCAGTATTTT
once | TRBJ2-3 | TRBD2 | TRBV7-3 | CVRGGGRTDTQYF | TGTGTCCGGGGCGGGGGACGCACAGATACGCAGTATTTT
. | TRBJ2-2 | . | TRBV4-3 | CASSQDLRQADTGELFF | TGCGCCAGCAGCCAAGATTTACGACAGGCAGACACCGGGGAGCTGTTTTTT
. | TRBJ1-2 | TRBD1 | TRBV19 | CASSIDSTGGYGYTF | TGTGCCAGTAGTATAGACTCGACAGGGGGCTATGGCTACACCTTC